This TCR beta chain appears in the sequencing data of a study of blood T cell repertoires in COVID-19. Looking at the study overall: Acute-phase and convalescent COVID-19 samples originated in the United States, Italy and Spain. From T cells, B-cell-depleted T cells, or PBMCs came the material, which was cDNA or gDNA.

Study processing details: Counts of nucleated cells, estimated from reference gene primer amplification, were obtained. Profiled with immunoSEQ multiplex PCR; TCRdb holds only in-frame clones, not every one. D and trimming were read from the DNA, whereas the V and J calls and clone size are those reported in that table. The table has 200,000 to 300,000 clones, about 88% seen once; the top ten hold approximately 4%. V dropped 6 bases and J dropped 1; count of bases not matched to a gene: 14. Germline CDR1 and CDR2: SGHVS and FQNEAQ. The CDR3 loop spans 18 amino acids. The gene calls are TRBV7-8 and TRBJ2-2, with TRBD1 identical over 7 bases. This TCR derives from a man aged 55 to 70 who had recovered from COVID-19. Sample: peripheral blood. The CDR3 loop is CASRISVSGGVNTGELFF. CDR3 in DNA: TGTGCCAGCAGAATTAGCGTGTCAGGGGGTGTGAACACCGGGGAGCTGTTTTTT.